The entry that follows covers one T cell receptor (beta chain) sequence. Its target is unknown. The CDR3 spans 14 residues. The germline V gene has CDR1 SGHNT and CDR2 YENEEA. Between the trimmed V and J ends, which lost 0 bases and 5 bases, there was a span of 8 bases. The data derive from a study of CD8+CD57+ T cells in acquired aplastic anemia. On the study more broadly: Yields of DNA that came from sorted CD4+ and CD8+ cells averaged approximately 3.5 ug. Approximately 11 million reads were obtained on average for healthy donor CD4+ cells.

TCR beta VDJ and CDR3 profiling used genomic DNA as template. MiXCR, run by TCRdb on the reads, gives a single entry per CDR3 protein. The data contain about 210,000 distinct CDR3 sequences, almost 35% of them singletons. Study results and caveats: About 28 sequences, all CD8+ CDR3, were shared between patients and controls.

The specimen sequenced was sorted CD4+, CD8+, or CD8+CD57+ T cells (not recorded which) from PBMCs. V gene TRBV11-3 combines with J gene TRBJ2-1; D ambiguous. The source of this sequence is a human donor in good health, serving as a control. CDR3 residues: CASSLDSIHNEQFF. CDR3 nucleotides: TGTGCCAGCAGCTTAGATTCAATCCACAATGAGCAGTTCTTC.